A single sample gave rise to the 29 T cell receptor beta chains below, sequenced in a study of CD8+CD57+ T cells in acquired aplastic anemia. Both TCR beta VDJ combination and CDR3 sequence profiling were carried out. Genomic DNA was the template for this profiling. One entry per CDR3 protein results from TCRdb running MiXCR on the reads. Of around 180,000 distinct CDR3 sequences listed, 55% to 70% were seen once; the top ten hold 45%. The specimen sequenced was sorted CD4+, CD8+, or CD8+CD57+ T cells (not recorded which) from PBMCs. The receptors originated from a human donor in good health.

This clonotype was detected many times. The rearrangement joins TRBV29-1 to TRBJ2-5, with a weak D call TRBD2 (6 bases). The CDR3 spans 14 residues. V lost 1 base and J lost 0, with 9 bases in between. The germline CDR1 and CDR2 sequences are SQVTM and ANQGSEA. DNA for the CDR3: TGCAGCGTTGAAGCGGCGGGGTACCAAGAGACCCAGTACTTC. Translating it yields CSVEAAGYQETQYF.

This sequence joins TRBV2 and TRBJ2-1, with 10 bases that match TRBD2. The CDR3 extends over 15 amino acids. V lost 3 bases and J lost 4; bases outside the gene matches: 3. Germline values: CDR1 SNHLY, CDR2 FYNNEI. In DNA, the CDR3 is TGTGCCAGCAGTGAGCTAGCGGGGGATTACAATGAGCAGTTCTTC. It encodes CASSELAGDYNEQFF.

In nucleotides, the CDR3 is TGTGCCATCAGTCCCCAGGGGGAGGGCAAAGAATTTTACGAGCAGTACTTC. Its protein product is CAISPQGEGKEFYEQYF. V gene TRBV10-3 combines with J gene TRBJ2-7; D may match TRBD1 or TRBD2 (7 bases each). CDR1 is ENHRY and CDR2 is SYGVKD in the germline V gene. The CDR3 loop spans 17 amino acids. V was shortened by 5 bases and J by 4 bases, with 24 bases between the two germline ends.

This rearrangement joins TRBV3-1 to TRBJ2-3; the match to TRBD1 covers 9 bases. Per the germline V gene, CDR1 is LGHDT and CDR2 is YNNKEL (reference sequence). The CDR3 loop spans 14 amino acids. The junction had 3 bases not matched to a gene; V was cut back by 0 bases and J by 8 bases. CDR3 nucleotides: TGTGCCAGCAGCCAAGATGGGACAGGGAGTACGCAGTATTTT. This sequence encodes CASSQDGTGSTQYF.

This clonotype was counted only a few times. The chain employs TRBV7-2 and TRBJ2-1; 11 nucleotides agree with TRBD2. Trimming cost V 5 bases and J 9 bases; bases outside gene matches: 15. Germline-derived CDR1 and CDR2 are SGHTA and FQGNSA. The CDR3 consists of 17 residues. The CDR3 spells CASSPPLAGGEGAEQFF. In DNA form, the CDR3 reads TGTGCCAGCAGCCCCCCTCTAGCGGGAGGCGAGGGGGCTGAGCAGTTCTTC.

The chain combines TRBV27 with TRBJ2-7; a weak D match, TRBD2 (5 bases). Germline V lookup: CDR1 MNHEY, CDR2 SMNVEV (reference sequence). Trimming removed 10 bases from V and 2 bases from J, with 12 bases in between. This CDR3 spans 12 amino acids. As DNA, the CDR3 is TGTGCCACCGAAGAGGGAACCTACGAGCAGTACTTC. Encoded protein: CATEEGTYEQYF.

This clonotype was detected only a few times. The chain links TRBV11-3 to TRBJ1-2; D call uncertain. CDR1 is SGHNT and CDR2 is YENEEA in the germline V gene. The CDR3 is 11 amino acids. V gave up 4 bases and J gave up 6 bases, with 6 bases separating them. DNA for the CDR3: TGTGCCAGCAGCTCCCGGGATGGCTACACCTTC. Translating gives CASSSRDGYTF. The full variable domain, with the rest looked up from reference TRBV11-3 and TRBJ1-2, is EAGVVQSPRYKIIEKKQPVAFWCNPISGHNTLYWYLQNLGQGPELLIRYENEEAVDDSQLPKDRFSAERLKGVDSTLKIQPAELGDSAVYLCASSSRDGYTFGSGTRLTVV.

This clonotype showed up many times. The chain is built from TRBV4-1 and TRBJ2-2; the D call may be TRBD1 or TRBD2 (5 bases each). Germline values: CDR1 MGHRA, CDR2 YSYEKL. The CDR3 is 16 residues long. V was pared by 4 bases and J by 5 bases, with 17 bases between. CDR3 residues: CASSPTPGSGTGELFF. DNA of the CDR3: TGCGCCAGCAGCCCGACTCCAGGGAGTGGGACCGGGGAGCTGTTTTTT.

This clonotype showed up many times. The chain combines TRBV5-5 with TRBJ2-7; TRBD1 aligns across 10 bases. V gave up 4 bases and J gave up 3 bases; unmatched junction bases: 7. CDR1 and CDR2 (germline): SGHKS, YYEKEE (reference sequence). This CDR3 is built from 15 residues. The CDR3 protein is CASSQGWDRGYEQYF. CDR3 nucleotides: TGTGCCAGCAGCCAAGGCTGGGACAGGGGCTACGAGCAGTACTTC.

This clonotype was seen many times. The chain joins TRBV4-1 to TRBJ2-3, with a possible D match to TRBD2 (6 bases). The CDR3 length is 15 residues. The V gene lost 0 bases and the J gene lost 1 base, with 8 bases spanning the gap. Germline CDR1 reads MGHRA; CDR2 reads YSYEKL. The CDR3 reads CASSQDSSGTDTQYF. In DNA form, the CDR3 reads TGCGCCAGCAGCCAAGATTCTAGCGGCACAGATACGCAGTATTTT.

The CDR3, as DNA: TGCAGCGTTCTGGGGCCCGGGTCGTACAATGAGCAGTTCTTC. This codes for CSVLGPGSYNEQFF. This chain joins TRBV29-1 and TRBJ2-1, with D tentatively TRBD1 (5 bases). V lost 5 bases and J 4 bases, leaving 15 bases between the germline ends. The CDR3 totals 14 residues. CDR1 and CDR2 (germline): SQVTM, ANQGSEA.

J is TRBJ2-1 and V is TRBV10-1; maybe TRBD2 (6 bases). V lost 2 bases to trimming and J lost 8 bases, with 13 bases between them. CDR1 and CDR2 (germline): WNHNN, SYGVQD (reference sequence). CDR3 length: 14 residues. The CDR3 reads CASSEKLAIHEQFF. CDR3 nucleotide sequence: TGCGCCAGCAGTGAGAAGCTAGCGATCCATGAGCAGTTCTTC.

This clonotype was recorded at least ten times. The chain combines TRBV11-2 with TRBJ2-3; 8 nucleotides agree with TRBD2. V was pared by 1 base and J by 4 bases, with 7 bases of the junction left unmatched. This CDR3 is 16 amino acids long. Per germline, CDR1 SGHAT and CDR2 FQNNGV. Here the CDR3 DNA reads TGTGCCAGCAGCTTAGTTTCGGGGGGGTACCCAGATACGCAGTATTTT. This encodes CASSLVSGGYPDTQYF. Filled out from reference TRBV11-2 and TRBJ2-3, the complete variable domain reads EAGVAQSPRYKIIEKRQSVAFWCNPISGHATLYWYQQILGQGPKLLIQFQNNGVVDDSQLPKDRFSAERLKGVDSTLKIQPAKLEDSAVYLCASSLVSGGYPDTQYFGPGTRLTVL.

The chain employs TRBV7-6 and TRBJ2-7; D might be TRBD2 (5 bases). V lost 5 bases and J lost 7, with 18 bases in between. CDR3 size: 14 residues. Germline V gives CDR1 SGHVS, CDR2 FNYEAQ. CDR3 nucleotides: TGTGCCAGCAGCCACAAACCCCGGGGAAAGGAGCAGTACTTC. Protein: CASSHKPRGKEQYF. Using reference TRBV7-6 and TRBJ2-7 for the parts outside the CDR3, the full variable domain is GAGVSQSPRYKVTKRGQDVALRCDPISGHVSLYWYRQALGQGPEFLTYFNYEAQQDKSGLPNDRFSAERPEGSISTLTIQRTEQRDSAMYRCASSHKPRGKEQYFGPGTRLTVT.

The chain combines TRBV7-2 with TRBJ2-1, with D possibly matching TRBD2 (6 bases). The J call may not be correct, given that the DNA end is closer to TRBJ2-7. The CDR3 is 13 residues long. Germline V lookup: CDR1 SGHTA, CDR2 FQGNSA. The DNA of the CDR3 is TGTGCCAGTAGTTCGTTTAGCGGCCACGAGCAGTACTTC. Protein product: CASSSFSGHEQYF.

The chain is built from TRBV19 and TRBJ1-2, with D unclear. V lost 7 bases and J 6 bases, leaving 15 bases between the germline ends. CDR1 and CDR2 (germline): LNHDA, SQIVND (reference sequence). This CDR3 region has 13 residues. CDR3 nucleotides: TGTGCCAGTATTGGACCGGCCGTCGATGGCTACACCTTC. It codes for CASIGPAVDGYTF.

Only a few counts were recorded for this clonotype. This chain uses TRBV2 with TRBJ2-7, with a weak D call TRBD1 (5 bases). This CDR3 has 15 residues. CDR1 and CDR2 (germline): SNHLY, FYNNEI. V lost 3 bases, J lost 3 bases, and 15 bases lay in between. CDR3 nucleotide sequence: TGTGCCAGCAGTGAGGAGACAGCTTCATACTACGAGCAGTACTTC. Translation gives CASSEETASYYEQYF.

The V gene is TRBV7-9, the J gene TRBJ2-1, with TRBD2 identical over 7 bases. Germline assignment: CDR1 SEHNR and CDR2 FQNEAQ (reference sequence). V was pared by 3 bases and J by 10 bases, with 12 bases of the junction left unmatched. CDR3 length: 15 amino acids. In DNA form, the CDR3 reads TGTGCCAGCAGCTTTTCCATCGGGGGGAACCTGGAGCAGTTCTTC. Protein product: CASSFSIGGNLEQFF.

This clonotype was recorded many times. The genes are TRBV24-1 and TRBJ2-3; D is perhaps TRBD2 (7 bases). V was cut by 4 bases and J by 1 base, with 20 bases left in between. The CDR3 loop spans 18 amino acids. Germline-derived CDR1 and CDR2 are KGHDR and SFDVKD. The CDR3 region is CATSDTPHFGGRTDTQYF. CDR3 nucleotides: TGTGCCACCAGTGACACGCCGCATTTCGGGGGGCGCACAGATACGCAGTATTTT.

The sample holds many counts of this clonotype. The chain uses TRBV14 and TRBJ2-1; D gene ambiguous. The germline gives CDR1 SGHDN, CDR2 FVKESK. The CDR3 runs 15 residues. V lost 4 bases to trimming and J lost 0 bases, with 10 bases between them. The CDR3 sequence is CASSPHVSSYNEQFF. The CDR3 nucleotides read TGTGCCAGCAGCCCTCACGTGAGCTCCTACAATGAGCAGTTCTTC.

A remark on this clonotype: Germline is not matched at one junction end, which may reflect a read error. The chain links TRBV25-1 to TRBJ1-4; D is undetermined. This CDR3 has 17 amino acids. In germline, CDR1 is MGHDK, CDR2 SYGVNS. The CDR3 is CASSQLDLIATNEKLFF. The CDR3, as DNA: TGCGCCAGCAGCCAACTCGACCTAATCGCAACTAATGAAAAACTGTTTTTT.

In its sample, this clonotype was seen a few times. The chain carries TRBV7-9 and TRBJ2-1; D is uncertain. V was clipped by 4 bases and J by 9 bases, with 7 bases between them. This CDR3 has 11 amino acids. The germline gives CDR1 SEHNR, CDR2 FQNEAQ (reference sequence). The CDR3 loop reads CASSSTSEQFF. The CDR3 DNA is TGTGCCAGCAGCTCCACTTCTGAGCAGTTCTTC. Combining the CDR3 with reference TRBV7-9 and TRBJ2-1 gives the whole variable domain DTGVSQNPRHKITKRGQNVTFRCDPISEHNRLYWYRQTLGQGPEFLTYFQNEAQLEKSRLLSDRFSAERPKGSFSTLEIQRTEQGDSAMYLCASSSTSEQFFGPGTRLTVL.

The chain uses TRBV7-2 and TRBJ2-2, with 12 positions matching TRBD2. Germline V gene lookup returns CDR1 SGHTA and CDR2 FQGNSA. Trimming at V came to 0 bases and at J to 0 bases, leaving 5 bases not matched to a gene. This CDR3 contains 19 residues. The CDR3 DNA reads TGTGCCAGCAGCTTAGCTCTCCTAGCGGGAGGGACGAACACCGGGGAGCTGTTTTTT. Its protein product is CASSLALLAGGTNTGELFF.

The CDR3 here is CSAAPRRSSHSYEQYF. CDR3 sequence (DNA): TGCAGTGCCGCCCCGCGACGGAGCTCCCACTCCTACGAGCAGTACTTC. The rearrangement uses TRBV20-1 and TRBJ2-7; D remains ambiguous. This CDR3 has 16 residues. The germline V gene has CDR1 DFQATT and CDR2 SNEGSKA (reference sequence). With 6 bases removed from V and 0 bases from J, the gap between germline ends came to 21 bases.

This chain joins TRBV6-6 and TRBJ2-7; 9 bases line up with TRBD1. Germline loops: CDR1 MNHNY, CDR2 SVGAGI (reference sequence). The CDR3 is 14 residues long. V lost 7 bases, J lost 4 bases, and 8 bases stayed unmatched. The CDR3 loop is CASIGDRVVYEQYF. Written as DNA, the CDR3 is TGTGCCAGCATAGGGGACAGGGTAGTTTACGAGCAGTACTTC.

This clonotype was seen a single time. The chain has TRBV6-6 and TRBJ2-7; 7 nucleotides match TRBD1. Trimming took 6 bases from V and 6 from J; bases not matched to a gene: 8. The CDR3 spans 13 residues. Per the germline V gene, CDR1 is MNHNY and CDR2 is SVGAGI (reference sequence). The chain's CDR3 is CASRPRQGPEQYF. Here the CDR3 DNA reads TGTGCCAGCAGGCCTCGACAGGGTCCCGAGCAGTACTTC.

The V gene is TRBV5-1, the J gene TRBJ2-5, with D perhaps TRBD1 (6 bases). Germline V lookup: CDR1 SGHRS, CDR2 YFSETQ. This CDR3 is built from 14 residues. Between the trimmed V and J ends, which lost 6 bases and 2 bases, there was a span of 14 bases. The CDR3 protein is CASTLGQNQETQYF. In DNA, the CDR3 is TGCGCCAGCACCCTAGGACAGAATCAAGAGACCCAGTACTTC.

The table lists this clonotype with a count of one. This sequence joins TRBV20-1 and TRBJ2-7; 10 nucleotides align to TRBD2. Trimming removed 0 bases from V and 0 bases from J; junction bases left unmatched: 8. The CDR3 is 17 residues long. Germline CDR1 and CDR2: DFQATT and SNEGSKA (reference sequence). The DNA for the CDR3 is TGCAGTGCTAGAGATCACGGGGGGACTAGCGCCTCCTACGAGCAGTACTTC. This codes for CSARDHGGTSASYEQYF.

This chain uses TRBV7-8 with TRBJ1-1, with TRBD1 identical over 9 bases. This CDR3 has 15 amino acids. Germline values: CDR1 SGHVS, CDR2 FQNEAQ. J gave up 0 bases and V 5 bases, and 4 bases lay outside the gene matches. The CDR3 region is CASSPGQGMNTEAFF. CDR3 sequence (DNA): TGTGCCAGCAGCCCAGGACAGGGGATGAACACTGAAGCTTTCTTT.